Following are 18 T cell receptor beta chains from one sample sequenced in a study of T cell responses to AZD1222 COVID-19 vaccine. Using immunoSEQ multiplex PCR, the repertoire was profiled, and TCRdb retains in-frame clones only, with some absent. The sample yields roughly 130,000 clones, roughly 90% seen once. The sequenced sample was peripheral blood, obtained on day 0 of AZD1222 vaccination. The receptors originated from an adult in good health.

This rearrangement joins TRBV6-5 to TRBJ2-3; 15 bases match TRBD2. The germline gives CDR1 MNHEY, CDR2 SVGAGI. This CDR3 has 16 residues. V shed 4 bases and J 5 bases; nucleotides not matched to a gene: 4. In DNA, the CDR3 is TGTGCCAGCAGTTGGACTAGCGGGAGGGCCGGAGATACGCAGTATTTT. Its translation is CASSWTSGRAGDTQYF.

This chain links TRBV5-1 with TRBJ2-1; tentative D call: TRBD1 (5 bases). V dropped 1 base and J dropped 4 bases, with 9 bases sitting between them. Germline V gene data show CDR1 as SGHRS and CDR2 as YFSETQ. This CDR3 contains 14 residues. The CDR3 sequence is CASSLRSGYNEQFF. In nucleotides, the CDR3 is TGCGCCAGCAGCTTGCGGTCAGGGTACAATGAGCAGTTCTTC.

The rearrangement uses TRBV29-1 and TRBJ2-7, with D possibly TRBD1 on 6 matching bases. The germline V gene has CDR1 SQVTM and CDR2 ANQGSEA. The CDR3 is 13 residues long. The V gene lost 2 bases and the J gene lost 3 bases, with 11 bases spanning the gap. The CDR3 DNA reads as TGCAGCGTTGAACAGACAGGTCGCTACGAGCAGTACTTC. Translated, it gives CSVEQTGRYEQYF.

This clone was counted once. The rearrangement joins TRBV7-8 to TRBJ2-2; D might be TRBD2 (7 bases). Germline CDR1 reads SGHVS; CDR2 reads FQNEAQ. This CDR3 is 14 amino acids long. V gave up 8 bases and J gave up 5 bases, with 15 bases separating them. CDR3 region: CASRRGRETGELFF. The CDR3 region has the DNA TGTGCCAGCCGTAGGGGGAGGGAGACCGGGGAGCTGTTTTTT.

This chain uses TRBV6-4 with TRBJ1-1; D is ambiguous. In germline, CDR1 is MRHNA, CDR2 SNTAGT. CDR3 size: 13 residues. V lost 3 bases and J 4 bases, leaving 9 bases between the germline ends. The CDR3 sequence is CASSERSATEAFF. The DNA for the CDR3 is TGTGCCAGCAGTGAGCGGAGCGCCACTGAAGCTTTCTTT.

The chain employs TRBV6-5 and TRBJ1-4; no definite D call. Trimming cost V 4 bases and J 10 bases, with 16 bases left between them. This CDR3 has 14 amino acids. Germline V gene lookup returns CDR1 MNHEY and CDR2 SVGAGI. The CDR3 spells CASSSREKEGKLFF. Here the CDR3 DNA reads TGTGCCAGCAGTTCCCGGGAAAAGGAAGGAAAACTGTTTTTT.

The chain has TRBV24-1 and TRBJ1-1; tentatively, D is TRBD1 (5 bases). Germline CDR1 and CDR2: KGHDR and SFDVKD. V gave up 1 base and J gave up 8 bases, with 10 bases separating them. The CDR3 spans 13 residues. DNA for the CDR3: TGTGCCACCAGTGATTTCGGAGGGACGGAAGCTTTCTTT. Its translation: CATSDFGGTEAFF.

The V and J genes are TRBV21-1 and TRBJ1-2. TRBV21-1 is shown as a pseudogene. The CDR3 consists of 18 residues. The CDR3 region is CASSTQGGGQYTNYGYTF. The DNA for the CDR3 is TGTGCCAGCAGCACCCAGGGGGGGGGACAGTATACTAACTATGGCTACACCTTC.

CDR3 amino acids: CASSFRGKGNYGYTF. The CDR3 DNA reads as TGTGCCAGCAGCTTCAGGGGAAAGGGAAACTATGGCTACACCTTC. J is TRBJ1-2 and V is TRBV7-2; D is possibly TRBD1 (6 bases). CDR1 and CDR2 (germline): SGHTA, FQGNSA. Trimming took 3 bases from V and 2 from J, leaving 13 bases between them. This CDR3 has 15 residues.

The chain uses TRBV2 and TRBJ2-1; no clear D gene. Germline V lookup: CDR1 SNHLY, CDR2 FYNNEI. The CDR3 contains 16 residues. V was shortened by 4 bases and J by 1 base, with 14 bases between the two germline ends. The CDR3 nucleotides read TGTGCCAGCAGTGTGGGTGCCCGCTATTCCTACAATGAGCAGTTCTTC. Its translation is CASSVGARYSYNEQFF.

The chain recombines TRBV5-1 with TRBJ1-6; maybe TRBD1 (6 bases). V was pared by 4 bases and J by 0 bases, with 11 bases between. CDR3 length: 16 residues. Per germline, CDR1 SGHRS and CDR2 YFSETQ. CDR3 sequence: CASSPGQISYNSPLHF. The CDR3 DNA reads TGCGCCAGCAGCCCAGGACAGATCTCCTATAATTCACCCCTCCACTTT. Together with reference TRBV5-1 and TRBJ1-6, the CDR3 gives the full variable domain: KAGVTQTPRYLIKTRGQQVTLSCSPISGHRSVSWYQQTPGQGLQFLFEYFSETQRNKGNFPGRFSGRQFSNSRSEMNVSTLELGDSALYLCASSPGQISYNSPLHFGNGTRLTVT.

The chain combines TRBV7-2 with TRBJ2-7; D call uncertain. The CDR3 spans 11 residues. The V and J ends lost 3 bases and 7 bases respectively, with 7 bases between them. The germline CDR1 and CDR2 sequences are SGHTA and FQGNSA. The CDR3 region is CASSFSWEQYF. The CDR3 DNA reads TGTGCCAGCAGCTTCAGCTGGGAGCAGTACTTC.

The chain has TRBV11-3 and TRBJ2-5, with D unresolved. Germline assignment: CDR1 SGHNT and CDR2 YENEEA. Between the trimmed V and J ends, which lost 5 bases and 5 bases, there was a span of 9 bases. The CDR3 spans 12 residues. The CDR3 DNA is TGTGCCAGCAGCAGGGATCGGGAGACCCAGTACTTC. Translating gives CASSRDRETQYF.

The rearrangement links TRBV27 to TRBJ1-6; TRBD1 might be the D (5 bases). Germline lookup yields CDR1 MNHEY and CDR2 SMNVEV (reference sequence). V was pared by 2 bases and J by 8 bases, with 13 bases between. The CDR3 loop spans 15 amino acids. CDR3 loop: CASSLNSRGDSPLHF. The CDR3 bases are TGTGCCAGCAGTTTAAACAGCCGGGGGGATTCACCCCTCCACTTT.

The chain has TRBV27 and TRBJ1-1; D remains ambiguous. The CDR3 is 14 residues long. V lost 4 bases, J lost 2 bases, and 11 bases lay in between. CDR1 MNHEY and CDR2 SMNVEV come from the germline V gene (reference sequence). The CDR3 DNA sequence: TGTGCCAGCAGTTCCAGACAACCTAACACTGAAGCTTTCTTT. Its translation: CASSSRQPNTEAFF.

The chain links TRBV27 to TRBJ2-7, with 8 positions matching TRBD2. The CDR3 runs 15 residues. Germline V gene data show CDR1 as MNHEY and CDR2 as SMNVEV (reference sequence). The junction had 11 bases not matched to a gene; V was cut back by 8 bases and J by 2 bases. CDR3 DNA sequence: TGTGCCAGCGGATACGTTAGCGGGATAGCCTACGAGCAGTACTTC. This encodes CASGYVSGIAYEQYF.

The CDR3 DNA sequence: TGTGCCAGCAGCTTAGTCAGGGTTCGAAATTCACCCCTCCACTTT. This codes for CASSLVRVRNSPLHF. The chain uses TRBV11-2 and TRBJ1-6, with D possibly matching TRBD1 (5 bases). V lost 1 base to trimming and J lost 7 bases, with 11 bases between them. CDR1 SGHAT and CDR2 FQNNGV come from the germline V gene. The CDR3 contains 15 residues.

This chain connects TRBV7-8 to TRBJ1-2; TRBD1 matches 9 bases. V shed 4 bases and J 3 bases; nucleotides not matched to a gene: 3. The CDR3 contains 14 residues. Germline V CDR1 and CDR2: SGHVS, FQNEAQ. The CDR3 reads CASSSRTGDYGYTF. In DNA, the CDR3 is TGTGCCAGCAGCTCCCGGACAGGGGACTATGGCTACACCTTC.